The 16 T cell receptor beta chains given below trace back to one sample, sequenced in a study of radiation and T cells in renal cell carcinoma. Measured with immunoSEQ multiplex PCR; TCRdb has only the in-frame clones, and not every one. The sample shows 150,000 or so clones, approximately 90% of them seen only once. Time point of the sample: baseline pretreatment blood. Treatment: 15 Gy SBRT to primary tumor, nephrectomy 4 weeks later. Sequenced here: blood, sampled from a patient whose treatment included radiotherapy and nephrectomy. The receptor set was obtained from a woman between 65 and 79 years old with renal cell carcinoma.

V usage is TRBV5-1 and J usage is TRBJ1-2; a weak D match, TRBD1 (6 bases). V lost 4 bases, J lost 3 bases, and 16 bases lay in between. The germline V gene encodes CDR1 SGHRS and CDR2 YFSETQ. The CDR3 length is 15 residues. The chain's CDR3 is CASSPGGGRDYGYTF. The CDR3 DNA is TGCGCCAGCAGCCCCGGGGGGGGGCGCGACTATGGCTACACCTTC.

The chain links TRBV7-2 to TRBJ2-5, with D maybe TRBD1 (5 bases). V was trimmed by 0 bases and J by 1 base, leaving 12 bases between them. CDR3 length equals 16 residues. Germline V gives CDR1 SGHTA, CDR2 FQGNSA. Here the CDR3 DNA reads TGTGCCAGCAGCTTAGCCCCCCCGACAGCCCAAGAGACCCAGTACTTC. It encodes CASSLAPPTAQETQYF.

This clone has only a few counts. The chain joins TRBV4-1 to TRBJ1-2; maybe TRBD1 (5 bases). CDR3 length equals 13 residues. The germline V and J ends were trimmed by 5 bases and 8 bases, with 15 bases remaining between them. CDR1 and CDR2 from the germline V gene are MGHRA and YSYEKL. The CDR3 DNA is TGCGCCAGCAGCGGGGTGGGGGGTGAGGGCTACACCTTC. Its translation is CASSGVGGEGYTF.

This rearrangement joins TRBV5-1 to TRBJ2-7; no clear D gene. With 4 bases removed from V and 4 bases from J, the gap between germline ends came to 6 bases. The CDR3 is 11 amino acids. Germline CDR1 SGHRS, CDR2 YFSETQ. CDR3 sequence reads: CASSREYEQYF. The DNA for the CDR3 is TGCGCCAGCAGCAGAGAGTACGAGCAGTACTTC.

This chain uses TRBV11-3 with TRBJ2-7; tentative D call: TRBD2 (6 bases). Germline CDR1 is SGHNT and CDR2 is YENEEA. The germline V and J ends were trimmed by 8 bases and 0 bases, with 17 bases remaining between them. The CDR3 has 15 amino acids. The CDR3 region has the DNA TGTGCCAGCGGCATGGGACCCGGGAGCTCCTACGAGCAGTACTTC. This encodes CASGMGPGSSYEQYF.

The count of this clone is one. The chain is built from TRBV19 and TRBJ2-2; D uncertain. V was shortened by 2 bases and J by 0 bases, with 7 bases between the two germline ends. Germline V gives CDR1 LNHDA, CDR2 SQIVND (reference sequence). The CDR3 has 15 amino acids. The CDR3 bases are TGTGCCAGTAGTATATTGGGGTCGAACACCGGGGAGCTGTTTTTT. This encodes CASSILGSNTGELFF.

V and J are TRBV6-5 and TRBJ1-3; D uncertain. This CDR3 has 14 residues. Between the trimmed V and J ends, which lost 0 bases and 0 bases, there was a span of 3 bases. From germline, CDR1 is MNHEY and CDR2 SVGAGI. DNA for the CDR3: TGTGCCAGCAGTTACTCCCTCTCTGGAAACACCATATATTTT. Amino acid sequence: CASSYSLSGNTIYF.

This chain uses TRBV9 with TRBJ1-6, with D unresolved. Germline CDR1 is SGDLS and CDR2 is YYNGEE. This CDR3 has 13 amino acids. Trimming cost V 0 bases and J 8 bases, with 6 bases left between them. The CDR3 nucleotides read TGTGCCAGCAGCGTAGCTACAGATTCACCCCTCCACTTT. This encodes CASSVATDSPLHF.

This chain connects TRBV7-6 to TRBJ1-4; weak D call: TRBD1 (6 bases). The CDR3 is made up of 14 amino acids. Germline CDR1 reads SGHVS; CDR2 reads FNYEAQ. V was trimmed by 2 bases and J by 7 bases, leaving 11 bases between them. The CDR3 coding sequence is TGTGCCAGCAGCTTACGCTCAGGGGTTGAAAAACTGTTTTTT. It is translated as CASSLRSGVEKLFF.

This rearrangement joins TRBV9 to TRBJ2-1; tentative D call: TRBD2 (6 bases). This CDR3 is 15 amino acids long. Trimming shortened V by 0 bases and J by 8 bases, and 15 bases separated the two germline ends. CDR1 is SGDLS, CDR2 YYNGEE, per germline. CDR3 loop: CASSVVQGGSDEQFF. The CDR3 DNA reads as TGTGCCAGCAGCGTAGTGCAGGGAGGTAGCGATGAGCAGTTCTTC.

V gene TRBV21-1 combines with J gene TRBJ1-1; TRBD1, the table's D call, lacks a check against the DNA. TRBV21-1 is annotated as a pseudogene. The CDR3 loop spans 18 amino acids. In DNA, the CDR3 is TGTGCCAGCAGCAAAGAGAGGGGGGACAGGGGTTTGAGCACTGAAGCTTTCTTT. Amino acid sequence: CASSKERGDRGLSTEAFF.

CDR3 region: CASSLRRGQNQPQHF. The CDR3 nucleotides read TGTGCCAGCAGCCTGCGGAGGGGGCAGAATCAGCCCCAGCATTTT. This rearrangement joins TRBV27 to TRBJ1-5; TRBD1 aligns across 7 bases. The CDR3 consists of 15 residues. V trimming: 6 bases; J trimming: 4 bases; junction bases outside the gene matches: 9. The germline CDR1 and CDR2 sequences are MNHEY and SMNVEV (reference sequence).

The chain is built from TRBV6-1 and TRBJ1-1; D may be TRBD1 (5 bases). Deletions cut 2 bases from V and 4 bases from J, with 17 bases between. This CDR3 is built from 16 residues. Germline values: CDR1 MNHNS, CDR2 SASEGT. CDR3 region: CASSEPSGGVGTEAFF. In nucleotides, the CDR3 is TGTGCCAGCAGTGAACCCTCAGGAGGGGTAGGCACTGAAGCTTTCTTT.

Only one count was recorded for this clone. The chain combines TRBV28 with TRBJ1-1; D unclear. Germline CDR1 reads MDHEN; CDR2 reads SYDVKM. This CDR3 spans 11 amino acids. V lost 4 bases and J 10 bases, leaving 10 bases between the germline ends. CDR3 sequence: CASSSPHSAFF. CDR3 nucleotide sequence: TGTGCCAGCAGTTCCCCTCATTCAGCTTTCTTT.

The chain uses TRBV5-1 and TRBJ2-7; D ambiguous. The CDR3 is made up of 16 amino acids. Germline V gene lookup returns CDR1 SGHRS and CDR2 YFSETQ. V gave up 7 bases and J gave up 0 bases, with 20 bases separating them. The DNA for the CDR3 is TGCGCCAGCCGAAGAAGCTGGCAGGAGCGCTCCTACGAGCAGTACTTC. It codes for CASRRSWQERSYEQYF.

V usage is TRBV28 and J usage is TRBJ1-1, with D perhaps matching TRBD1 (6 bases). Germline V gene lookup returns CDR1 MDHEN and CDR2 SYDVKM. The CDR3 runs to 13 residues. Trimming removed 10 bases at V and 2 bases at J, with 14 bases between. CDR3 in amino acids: CATAQGYNTEAFF. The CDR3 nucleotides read TGTGCCACCGCCCAGGGGTATAACACTGAAGCTTTCTTT.